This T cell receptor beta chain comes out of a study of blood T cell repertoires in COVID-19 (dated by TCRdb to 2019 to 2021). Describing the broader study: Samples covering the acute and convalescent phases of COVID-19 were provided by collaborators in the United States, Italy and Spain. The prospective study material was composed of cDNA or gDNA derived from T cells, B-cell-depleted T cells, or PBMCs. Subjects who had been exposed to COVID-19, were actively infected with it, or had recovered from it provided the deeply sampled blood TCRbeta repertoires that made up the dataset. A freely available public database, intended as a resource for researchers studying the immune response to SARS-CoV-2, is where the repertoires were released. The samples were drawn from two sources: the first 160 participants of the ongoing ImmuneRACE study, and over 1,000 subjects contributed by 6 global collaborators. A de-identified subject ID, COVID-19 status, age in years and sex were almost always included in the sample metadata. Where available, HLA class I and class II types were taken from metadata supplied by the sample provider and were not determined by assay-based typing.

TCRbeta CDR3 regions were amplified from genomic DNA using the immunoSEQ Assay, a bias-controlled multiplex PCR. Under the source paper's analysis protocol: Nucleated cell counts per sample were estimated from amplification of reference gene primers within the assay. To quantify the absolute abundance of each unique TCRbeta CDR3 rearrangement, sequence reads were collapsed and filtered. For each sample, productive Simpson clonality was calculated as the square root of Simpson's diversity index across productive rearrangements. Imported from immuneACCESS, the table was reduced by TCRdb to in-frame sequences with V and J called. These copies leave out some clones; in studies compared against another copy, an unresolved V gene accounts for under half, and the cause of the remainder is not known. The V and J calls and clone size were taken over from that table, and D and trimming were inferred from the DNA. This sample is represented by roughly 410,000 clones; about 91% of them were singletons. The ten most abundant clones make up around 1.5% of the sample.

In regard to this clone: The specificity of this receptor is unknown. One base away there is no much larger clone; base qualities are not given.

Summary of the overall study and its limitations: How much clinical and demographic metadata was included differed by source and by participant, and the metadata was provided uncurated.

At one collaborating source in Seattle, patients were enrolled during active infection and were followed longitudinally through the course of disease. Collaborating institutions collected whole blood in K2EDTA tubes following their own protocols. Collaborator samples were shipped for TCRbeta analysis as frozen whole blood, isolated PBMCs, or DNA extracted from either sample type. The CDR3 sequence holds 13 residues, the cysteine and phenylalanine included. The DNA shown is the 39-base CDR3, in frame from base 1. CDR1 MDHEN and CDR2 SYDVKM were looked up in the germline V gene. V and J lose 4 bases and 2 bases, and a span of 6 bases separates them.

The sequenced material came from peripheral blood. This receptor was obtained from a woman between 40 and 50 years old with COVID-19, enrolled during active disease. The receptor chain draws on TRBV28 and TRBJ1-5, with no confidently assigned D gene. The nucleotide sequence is TGTGCCAGCAGTTCCCATGGCAATCAGCCCCAGCATTTT. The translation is CASSSHGNQPQHF.